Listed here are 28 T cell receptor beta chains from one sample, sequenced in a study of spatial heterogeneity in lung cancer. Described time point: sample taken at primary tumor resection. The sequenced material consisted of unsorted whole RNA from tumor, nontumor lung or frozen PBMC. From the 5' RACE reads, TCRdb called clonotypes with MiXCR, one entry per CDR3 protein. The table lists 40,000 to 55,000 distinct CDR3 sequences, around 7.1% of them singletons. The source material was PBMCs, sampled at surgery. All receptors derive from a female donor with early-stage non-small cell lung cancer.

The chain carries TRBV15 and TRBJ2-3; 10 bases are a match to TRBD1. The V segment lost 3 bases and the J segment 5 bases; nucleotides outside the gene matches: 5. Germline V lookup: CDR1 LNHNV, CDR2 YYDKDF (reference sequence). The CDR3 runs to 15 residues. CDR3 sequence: CATSSRTGGIDTQYF. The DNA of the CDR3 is TGTGCCACCAGCAGTAGGACAGGGGGTATAGATACGCAGTATTTT. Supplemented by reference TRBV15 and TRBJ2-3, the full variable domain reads DAMVIQNPRYQVTQFGKPVTLSCSQTLNHNVMYWYQQKSSQAPKLLFHYYDKDFNNEADTPDNFQSRRPNTSFCFLDIRSPGLGDTAMYLCATSSRTGGIDTQYFGPGTRLTVL.

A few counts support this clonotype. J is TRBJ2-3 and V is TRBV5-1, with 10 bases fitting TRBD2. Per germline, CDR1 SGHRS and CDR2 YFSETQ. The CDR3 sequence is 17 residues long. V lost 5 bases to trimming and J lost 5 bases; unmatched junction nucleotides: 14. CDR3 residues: CASSSFLAGVLKDTQYF. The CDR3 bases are TGCGCCAGCAGTAGTTTTCTAGCGGGGGTTTTGAAAGATACGCAGTATTTT.

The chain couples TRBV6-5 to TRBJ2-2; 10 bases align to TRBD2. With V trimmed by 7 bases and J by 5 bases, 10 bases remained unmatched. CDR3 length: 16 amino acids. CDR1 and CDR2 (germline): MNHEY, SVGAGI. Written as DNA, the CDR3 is TGTGCCAGCACCACGAGGACTAGCGGTAGTACCGGGGAGCTGTTTTTT. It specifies CASTTRTSGSTGELFF.

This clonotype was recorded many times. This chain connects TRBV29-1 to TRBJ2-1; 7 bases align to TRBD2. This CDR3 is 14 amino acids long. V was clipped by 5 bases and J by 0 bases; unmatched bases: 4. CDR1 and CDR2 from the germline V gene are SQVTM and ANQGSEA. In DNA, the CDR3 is TGCAGCGTTCCGGCGGGAGCCTCCTACAATGAGCAGTTCTTC. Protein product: CSVPAGASYNEQFF.

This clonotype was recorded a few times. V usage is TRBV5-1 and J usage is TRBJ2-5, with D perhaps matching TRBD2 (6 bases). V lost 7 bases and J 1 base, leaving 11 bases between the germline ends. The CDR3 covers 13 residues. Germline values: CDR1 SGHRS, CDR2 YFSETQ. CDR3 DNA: TGCGCCAGCGGGGGAGGACTCCAAGAGACCCAGTACTTC. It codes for CASGGGLQETQYF.

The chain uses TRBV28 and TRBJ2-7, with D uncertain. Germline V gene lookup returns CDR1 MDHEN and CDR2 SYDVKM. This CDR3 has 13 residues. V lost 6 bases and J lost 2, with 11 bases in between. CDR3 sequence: CASSRPATYEQYF. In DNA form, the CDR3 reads TGTGCCAGCAGCCGCCCCGCTACCTACGAGCAGTACTTC.

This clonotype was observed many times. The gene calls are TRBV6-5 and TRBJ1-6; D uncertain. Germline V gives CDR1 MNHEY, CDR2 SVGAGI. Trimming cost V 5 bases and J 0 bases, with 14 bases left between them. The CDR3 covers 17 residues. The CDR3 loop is CASSTRTGSSYNSPLHF. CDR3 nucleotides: TGTGCCAGCAGTACTCGGACGGGAAGCTCCTATAATTCACCCCTCCACTTT.

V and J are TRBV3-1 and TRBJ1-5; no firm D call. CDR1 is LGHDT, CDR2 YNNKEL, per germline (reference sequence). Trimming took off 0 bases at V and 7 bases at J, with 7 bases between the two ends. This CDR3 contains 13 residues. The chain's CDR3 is CASSQDLAQPQHF. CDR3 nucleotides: TGTGCCAGCAGCCAAGATCTCGCCCAGCCCCAGCATTTT.

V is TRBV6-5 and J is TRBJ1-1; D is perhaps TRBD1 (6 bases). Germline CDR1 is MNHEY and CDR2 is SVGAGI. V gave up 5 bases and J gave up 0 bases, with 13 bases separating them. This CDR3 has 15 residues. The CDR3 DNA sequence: TGTGCCAGCAGTAGGGGGGGAGAAATGAACACTGAAGCTTTCTTT. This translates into CASSRGGEMNTEAFF.

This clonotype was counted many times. CDR3 coding DNA: TGTGCCAGCAGCTCGGGACCGTACTATGGCTACACCTTC. Amino acid sequence: CASSSGPYYGYTF. The chain has TRBV7-9 and TRBJ1-2, with D perhaps matching TRBD1 (5 bases). Trimming left V 4 bases short and J 3 bases short, with 9 bases between. The CDR3 runs to 13 residues. Per the germline V gene, CDR1 is SEHNR and CDR2 is FQNEAQ (reference sequence). The whole variable domain, remainder taken from reference TRBV7-9 and TRBJ1-2, is DTGVSQNPRHKITKRGQNVTFRCDPISEHNRLYWYRQTLGQGPEFLTYFQNEAQLEKSRLLSDRFSAERPKGSFSTLEIQRTEQGDSAMYLCASSSGPYYGYTFGSGTRLTVV.

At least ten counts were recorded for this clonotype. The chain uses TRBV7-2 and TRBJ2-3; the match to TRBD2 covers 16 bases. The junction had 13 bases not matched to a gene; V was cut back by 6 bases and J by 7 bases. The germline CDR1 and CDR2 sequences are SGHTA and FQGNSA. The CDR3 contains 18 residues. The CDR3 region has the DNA TGTGCCAGCAGACCCGGGACTAGCGGGGGGGCCGGACTATATACGCAGTATTTT. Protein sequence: CASRPGTSGGAGLYTQYF.

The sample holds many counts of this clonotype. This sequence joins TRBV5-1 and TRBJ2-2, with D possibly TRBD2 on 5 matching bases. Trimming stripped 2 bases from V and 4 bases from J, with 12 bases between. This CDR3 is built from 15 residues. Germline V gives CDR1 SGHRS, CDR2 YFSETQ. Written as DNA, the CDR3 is TGCGCCAGCAGCTTTGCGGGTATCGGCACCGGGGAGCTGTTTTTT. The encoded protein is CASSFAGIGTGELFF.

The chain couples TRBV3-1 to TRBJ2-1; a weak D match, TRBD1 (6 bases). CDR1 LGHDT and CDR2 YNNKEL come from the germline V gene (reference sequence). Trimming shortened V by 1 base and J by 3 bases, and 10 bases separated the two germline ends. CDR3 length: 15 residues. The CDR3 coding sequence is TGTGCCAGCAGCCAAGTGGGGGCGGGCTACAATGAGCAGTTCTTC. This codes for CASSQVGAGYNEQFF.

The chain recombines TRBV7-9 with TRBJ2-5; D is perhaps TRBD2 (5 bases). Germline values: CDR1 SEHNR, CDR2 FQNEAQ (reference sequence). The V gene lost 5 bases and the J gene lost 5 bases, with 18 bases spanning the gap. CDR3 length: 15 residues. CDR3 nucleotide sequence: TGTGCCAGCAGCGTAGGGAGTCTTTCTGTCGAGACCCAGTACTTC. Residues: CASSVGSLSVETQYF. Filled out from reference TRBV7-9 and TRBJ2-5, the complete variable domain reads DTGVSQNPRHKITKRGQNVTFRCDPISEHNRLYWYRQTLGQGPEFLTYFQNEAQLEKSRLLSDRFSAERPKGSFSTLEIQRTEQGDSAMYLCASSVGSLSVETQYFGPGTRLLVL.

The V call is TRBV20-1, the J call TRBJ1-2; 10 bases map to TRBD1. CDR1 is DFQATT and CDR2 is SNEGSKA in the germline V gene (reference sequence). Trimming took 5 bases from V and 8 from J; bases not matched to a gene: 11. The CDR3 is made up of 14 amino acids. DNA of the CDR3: TGCAGTGCTTCTCCCGGGACAGGGGCGAGGGGCTACACCTTC. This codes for CSASPGTGARGYTF.

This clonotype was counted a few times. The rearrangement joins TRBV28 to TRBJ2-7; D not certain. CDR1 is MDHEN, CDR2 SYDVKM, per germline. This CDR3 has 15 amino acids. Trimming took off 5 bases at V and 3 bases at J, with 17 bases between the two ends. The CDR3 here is CASSPYTPVLYEQYF. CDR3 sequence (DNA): TGTGCCAGCAGTCCATATACCCCGGTGCTCTACGAGCAGTACTTC.

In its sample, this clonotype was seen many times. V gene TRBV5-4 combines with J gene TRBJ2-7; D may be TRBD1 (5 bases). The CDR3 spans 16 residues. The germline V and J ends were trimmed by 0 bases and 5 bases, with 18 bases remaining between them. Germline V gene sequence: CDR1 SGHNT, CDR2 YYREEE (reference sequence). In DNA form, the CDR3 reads TGTGCCAGCAGCTTGGATTCCCAGGGTAGATTGGACGAGCAGTACTTC. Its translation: CASSLDSQGRLDEQYF.

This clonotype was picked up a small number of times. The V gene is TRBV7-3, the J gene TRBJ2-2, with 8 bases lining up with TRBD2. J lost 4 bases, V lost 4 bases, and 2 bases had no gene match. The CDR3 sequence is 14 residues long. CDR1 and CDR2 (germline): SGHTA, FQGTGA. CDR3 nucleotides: TGTGCCAGCAGCTCCAGCGGGAGCACCGGGGAGCTGTTTTTT. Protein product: CASSSSGSTGELFF.

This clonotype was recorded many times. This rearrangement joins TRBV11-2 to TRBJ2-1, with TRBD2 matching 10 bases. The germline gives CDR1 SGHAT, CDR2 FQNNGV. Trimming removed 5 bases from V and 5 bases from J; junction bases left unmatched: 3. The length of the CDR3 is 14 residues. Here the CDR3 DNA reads TGTGCCAGCAGCCTAGCGGGGGCTCACAATGAGCAGTTCTTC. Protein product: CASSLAGAHNEQFF.

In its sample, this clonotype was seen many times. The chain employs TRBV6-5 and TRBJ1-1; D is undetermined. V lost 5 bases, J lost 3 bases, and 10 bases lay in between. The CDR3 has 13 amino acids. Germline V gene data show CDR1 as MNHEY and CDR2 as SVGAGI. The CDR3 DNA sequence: TGTGCCAGCAGTCCACAGAGATACACTGAAGCTTTCTTT. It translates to CASSPQRYTEAFF.

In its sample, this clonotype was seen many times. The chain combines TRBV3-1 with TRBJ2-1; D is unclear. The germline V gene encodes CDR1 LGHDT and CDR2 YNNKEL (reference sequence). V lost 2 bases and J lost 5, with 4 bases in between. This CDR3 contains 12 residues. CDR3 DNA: TGTGCCAGCAGCCAAAACAACAATGAGCAGTTCTTC. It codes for CASSQNNNEQFF.

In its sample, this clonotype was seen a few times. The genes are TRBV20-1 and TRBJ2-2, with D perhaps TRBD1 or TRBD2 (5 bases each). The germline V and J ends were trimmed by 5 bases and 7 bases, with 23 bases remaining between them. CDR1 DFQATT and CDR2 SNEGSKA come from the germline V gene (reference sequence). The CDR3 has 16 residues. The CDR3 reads CSAAPLWGNRDGELFF. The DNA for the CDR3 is TGCAGTGCTGCCCCCCTTTGGGGGAATAGGGACGGGGAGCTGTTTTTT.

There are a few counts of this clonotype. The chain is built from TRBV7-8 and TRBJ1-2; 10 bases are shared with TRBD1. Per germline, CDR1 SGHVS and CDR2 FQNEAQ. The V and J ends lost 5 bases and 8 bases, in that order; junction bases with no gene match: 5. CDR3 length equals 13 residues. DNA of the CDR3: TGTGCCAGCAGCCGACAGGGGGCACGGGGCTACACCTTC. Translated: CASSRQGARGYTF.

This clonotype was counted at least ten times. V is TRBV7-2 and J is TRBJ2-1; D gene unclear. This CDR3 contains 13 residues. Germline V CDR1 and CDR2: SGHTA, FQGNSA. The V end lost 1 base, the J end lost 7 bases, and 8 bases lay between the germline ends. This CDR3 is CASSLVLGNEQFF. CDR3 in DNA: TGTGCCAGCAGCTTAGTATTGGGGAATGAGCAGTTCTTC.

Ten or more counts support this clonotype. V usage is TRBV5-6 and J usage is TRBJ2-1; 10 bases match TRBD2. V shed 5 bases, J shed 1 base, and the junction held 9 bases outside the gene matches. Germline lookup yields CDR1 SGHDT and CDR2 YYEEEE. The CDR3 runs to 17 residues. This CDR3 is CASRTIAGGESYNEQFF. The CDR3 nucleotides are TGTGCCAGCAGGACTATAGCGGGGGGTGAGTCCTACAATGAGCAGTTCTTC.

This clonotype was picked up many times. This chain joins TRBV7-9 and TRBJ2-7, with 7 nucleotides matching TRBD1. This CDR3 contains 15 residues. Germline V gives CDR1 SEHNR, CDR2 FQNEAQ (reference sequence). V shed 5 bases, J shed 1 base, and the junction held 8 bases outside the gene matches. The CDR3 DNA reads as TGTGCCAGCAGCCTCTCCAGGGGGAGTTCCTACGAGCAGTACTTC. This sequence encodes CASSLSRGSSYEQYF.

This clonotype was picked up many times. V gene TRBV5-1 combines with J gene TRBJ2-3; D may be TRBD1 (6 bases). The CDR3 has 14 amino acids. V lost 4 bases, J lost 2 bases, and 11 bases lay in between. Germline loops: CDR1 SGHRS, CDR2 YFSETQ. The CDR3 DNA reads TGCGCCAGCAGCCCGGACAGACACACAGATACGCAGTATTTT. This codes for CASSPDRHTDTQYF.

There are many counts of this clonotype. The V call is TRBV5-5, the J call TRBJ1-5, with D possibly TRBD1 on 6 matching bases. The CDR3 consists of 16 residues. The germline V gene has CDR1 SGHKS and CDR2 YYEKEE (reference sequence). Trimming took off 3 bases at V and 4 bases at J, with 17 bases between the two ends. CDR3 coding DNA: TGTGCCAGCAGCTCCGGACAGCTTACCCAAAATCAGCCCCAGCATTTT. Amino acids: CASSSGQLTQNQPQHF.